The clone carrying this TCR beta chain was seen once. What it binds is unknown. The junction departs from the called germline gene at one end, perhaps through a read error. cDNA serving as the sequencing template came from extracted, reverse transcribed RNA. The protocol was immunoSEQ multiplex PCR, while the TCRdb copy is restricted to in-frame clones and leaves out a portion. Among around 140,000 clones listed, 86% were seen once. Treatment given: oral pan-JAK inhibitor, 5-10 mg twice daily. The data derive from a study of CD8+ T cells in alopecia areata. Whole-study context: Tofacitinib was taken orally by treated patients, and the dose was 5 to 10 mg twice daily. Treated patients' severity was scored by percentage of affected scalp area. Tofacitinib dosing lasted 6 to 18 months, which was then followed by 6 months off drug.

Study-level points and caveats: Many expanded lesional clones persisted in scalp and blood during tofacitinib.

Specimen: CD8+ T cells sorted from blood, collected at week 4, from a patient treated with tofacitinib. The TCR sequence derives from a human donor with alopecia areata.

The CDR3: CASSGRDSSF. The CDR3 DNA reads TGTGCCAGCAGCGGCCGGGACTCGAGTTTT. The chain uses TRBV9 and TRBJ2-3, with a possible D match to TRBD2 (6 bases). The germline gives CDR1 SGDLS, CDR2 YYNGEE. The CDR3 extends over 10 amino acids. Drawing the rest from reference TRBV9 and TRBJ2-3, the complete variable domain is DSGVTQTPKHLITATGQRVTLRCSPRSGDLSVYWYQQSLDQGLQFLIQYYNGEERAKGNILERFSAQQFPDLHSELNLSSLELGDSALYFCASSGRDSSFGPGTRLTVL.